The 27 T cell receptor beta chains below were found in one sample sequenced in a study of CD8 T cell repertoires and HIV-1 epitope variants. The repertoire was sequenced with immunoSEQ multiplex PCR; TCRdb's copy has only in-frame clones and lacks some. The repertoire holds approximately 6,700 clones, with around 65% as singletons. Their recognized antigens are unknown. The material sequenced was cultured CD8+ T cells derived from PBMCs. The receptors shown here come from a male donor with HIV.

The chain has TRBV27 and TRBJ1-4, with a tentative D call TRBD1 (6 bases). In germline, CDR1 is MNHEY, CDR2 SMNVEV (reference sequence). The length of the CDR3 is 14 residues. V lost 5 bases, J lost 3 bases, and 10 bases lay in between. CDR3 amino acids: CASSEQGSNEKLFF. For the CDR3, the DNA is TGTGCCAGCAGTGAACAGGGCTCTAATGAAAAACTGTTTTTT.

This chain connects TRBV9 to TRBJ2-3; TRBD1 matches 7 bases. This CDR3 has 14 residues. Germline V CDR1 and CDR2: SGDLS, YYNGEE. J lost 1 base, V lost 4 bases, and 3 bases had no gene match. The CDR3, as DNA: TGTGCCAGCAGCTTCGACAGGGGCACAGATACGCAGTATTTT. Translated: CASSFDRGTDTQYF. Looking up the rest from reference TRBV9 and TRBJ2-3 gives the full variable domain: DSGVTQTPKHLITATGQRVTLRCSPRSGDLSVYWYQQSLDQGLQFLIQYYNGEERAKGNILERFSAQQFPDLHSELNLSSLELGDSALYFCASSFDRGTDTQYFGPGTRLTVL.

This clone is medium-sized by share. V and J are TRBV11-3 and TRBJ2-1; no reliable D call. In germline, CDR1 is SGHNT, CDR2 YENEEA. This CDR3 is built from 13 residues. Trimming removed 6 bases at V and 4 bases at J, with 10 bases between. CDR3 protein: CASSFRSYNEQFF. In DNA form, the CDR3 reads TGTGCCAGCAGTTTCCGGTCGTACAATGAGCAGTTCTTC.

A few counts support this clone. The V and J genes are TRBV5-1 and TRBJ2-1; tentative D call: TRBD2 (6 bases). Germline V gene data show CDR1 as SGHRS and CDR2 as YFSETQ. This CDR3 has 15 residues. Trimming shortened V by 2 bases and J by 6 bases, and 15 bases separated the two germline ends. This CDR3 reads CASSLTSSFPNEQFF. CDR3 sequence (DNA): TGCGCCAGCAGCTTAACTAGCTCCTTCCCCAATGAGCAGTTCTTC.

The chain recombines TRBV2 with TRBJ2-6; D is unresolved. This CDR3 region has 14 residues. Germline V CDR1 and CDR2: SNHLY, FYNNEI. With 3 bases removed from V and 0 bases from J, the gap between germline ends came to 3 bases. CDR3 sequence reads: CASSDPSGANVLTF. The CDR3 DNA sequence: TGTGCCAGCAGTGACCCCTCTGGGGCCAACGTCCTGACTTTC. Combining the CDR3 with reference TRBV2 and TRBJ2-6 gives the whole variable domain EPEVTQTPSHQVTQMGQEVILRCVPISNHLYFYWYRQILGQKVEFLVSFYNNEISEKSEIFDDQFSVERPDGSNFTLKIRSTKLEDSAMYFCASSDPSGANVLTFGAGSRLTVL.

This clone was detected once. The J gene is TRBJ2-7, the V gene TRBV27, with 8 bases aligning to TRBD2. The CDR3 length is 16 residues. Germline values: CDR1 MNHEY, CDR2 SMNVEV (reference sequence). Trimming cost V 4 bases and J 1 base; bases outside gene matches: 9. The CDR3 protein is CASSSPTSVRSYEQYF. The CDR3 DNA reads TGTGCCAGCAGTTCCCCGACTAGCGTGAGGTCCTACGAGCAGTACTTC.

This clone was seen more than once but under ten times. The V gene is TRBV28, the J gene TRBJ1-3; no clear D gene. This CDR3 comprises 14 residues. V was shortened by 3 bases and J by 0 bases, with 6 bases between the two germline ends. Germline V gives CDR1 MDHEN, CDR2 SYDVKM. This CDR3 is CASSLVSSGNTIYF. The CDR3 nucleotides read TGTGCCAGCAGTTTGGTCAGCTCTGGAAACACCATATATTTT.

This chain links TRBV9 with TRBJ2-7; 8 bases align to TRBD2. The V segment lost 3 bases and the J segment 6 bases; nucleotides outside the gene matches: 11. The germline V gene has CDR1 SGDLS and CDR2 YYNGEE. CDR3 length: 15 amino acids. In DNA form, the CDR3 reads TGTGCCAGCAGCGGTCCCGGGACTAGGGAATCCGAGCAGTACTTC. Amino acids: CASSGPGTRESEQYF.

J is TRBJ2-1 and V is TRBV11-2, with a weak D call TRBD2 (6 bases). Trimming took off 1 base at V and 7 bases at J, with 11 bases between the two ends. The CDR3 contains 14 residues. Germline CDR1 is SGHAT and CDR2 is FQNNGV. CDR3 amino acids: CASSLVGGVNEQFF. The CDR3 nucleotides are TGTGCCAGCAGCTTAGTGGGGGGTGTAAATGAGCAGTTCTTC.

This clone occurred a few times. The chain recombines TRBV14 with TRBJ1-1, with D possibly matching TRBD1 (5 bases). With 4 bases removed from V and 5 bases from J, the gap between germline ends came to 11 bases. Germline lookup yields CDR1 SGHDN and CDR2 FVKESK. The CDR3 totals 13 residues. The CDR3 coding sequence is TGTGCCAGCAGCCCCCTGGGACGGACTGAAGCTTTCTTT. Encoded protein: CASSPLGRTEAFF.

V and J are TRBV7-2 and TRBJ2-3; 9 bases are shared with TRBD2. The CDR3 runs to 16 residues. The germline V gene encodes CDR1 SGHTA and CDR2 FQGNSA. The ends lost 1 base at V and 4 bases at J; junction bases unmatched: 6. The CDR3 coding sequence is TGTGCCAGCAGCTTAGGCCTAGCGGGGTTGGCAGATACGCAGTATTTT. As protein: CASSLGLAGLADTQYF.

V and J are TRBV7-9 and TRBJ2-7; either TRBD1 or TRBD2 may fit D (5 bases each). CDR3 size: 13 residues. V was trimmed by 8 bases and J by 0 bases, leaving 11 bases between them. Germline V CDR1 and CDR2: SEHNR, FQNEAQ (reference sequence). DNA for the CDR3: TGTGCCAGCGAGACTGGGACCTCCTACGAGCAGTACTTC. Its protein product is CASETGTSYEQYF. Variable domain in full (rest from reference TRBV7-9 and TRBJ2-7): DTGVSQNPRHKITKRGQNVTFRCDPISEHNRLYWYRQTLGQGPEFLTYFQNEAQLEKSRLLSDRFSAERPKGSFSTLEIQRTEQGDSAMYLCASETGTSYEQYFGPGTRLTVT.

The CDR3 region is CASSRDRDLSSYNEQFF. DNA of the CDR3: TGTGCCAGTAGTAGAGACCGGGACCTGAGCTCCTACAATGAGCAGTTCTTC. V is TRBV19 and J is TRBJ2-1, with D possibly called TRBD1 or TRBD2 (5 bases each). Trimming took 4 bases from V and 0 from J, leaving 16 bases between them. The CDR3 contains 17 residues. CDR1 and CDR2 (germline): LNHDA, SQIVND (reference sequence).

The chain is built from TRBV2 and TRBJ1-1; D is uncertain. The germline gives CDR1 SNHLY, CDR2 FYNNEI. This CDR3 is built from 12 residues. V was clipped by 9 bases and J by 5 bases, with 13 bases between them. The CDR3 nucleotides read TGTGCCAGTAAGAACCAAGGGACTGAAGCTTTCTTT. It translates to CASKNQGTEAFF.

The chain employs TRBV6-5 and TRBJ2-5; TRBD1 aligns across 9 bases. Germline V gene data show CDR1 as MNHEY and CDR2 as SVGAGI. The CDR3 sequence is 15 residues long. V lost 0 bases, J lost 11 bases, and 10 bases stayed unmatched. The CDR3 sequence: CASSYSNSRTGAQYF. The CDR3 nucleotides read TGTGCCAGCAGTTACTCAAATTCGCGGACAGGGGCGCAGTACTTC.

The rearrangement joins TRBV5-4 to TRBJ1-2, with a possible D match to TRBD1 (5 bases). Germline V gives CDR1 SGHNT, CDR2 YYREEE (reference sequence). The CDR3 is 13 amino acids. V lost 5 bases and J lost 3, with 11 bases in between. CDR3: CASSTGGHYGYTF. The CDR3 DNA is TGTGCCAGCAGTACGGGGGGTCACTATGGCTACACCTTC.

This clone was seen a single time. This chain links TRBV11-2 with TRBJ2-5; D is unresolved. Matching the DNA end better, TRBJ2-7 makes the J call doubtful. Germline V gene data show CDR1 as SGHAT and CDR2 as FQNNGV. CDR3 size: 13 residues. CDR3 bases: TGTGCCAGCAGCTTAGTTGGCAGTTACGAGCAGTACTTC. This encodes CASSLVGSYEQYF.

The chain joins TRBV29-1 to TRBJ2-2; the D gene is possibly TRBD2 (5 bases). The CDR3 runs to 13 residues. Germline loops: CDR1 SQVTM, CDR2 ANQGSEA. With 4 bases removed from V and 1 base from J, the gap between germline ends came to 7 bases. CDR3 nucleotide sequence: TGCAGCGTTGTAGAGGGGAACACCGGGGAGCTGTTTTTT. This translates into CSVVEGNTGELFF.

The chain couples TRBV15 to TRBJ2-5; 9 bases fit TRBD1. CDR3 length equals 15 residues. The V and J ends lost 1 base and 5 bases, in that order; junction bases with no gene match: 5. Per germline, CDR1 LNHNV and CDR2 YYDKDF (reference sequence). In DNA form, the CDR3 reads TGTGCCACCAGCAGAGCCCGGACAGGGGTCGAGACCCAGTACTTC. It specifies CATSRARTGVETQYF.

The chain is built from TRBV6-5 and TRBJ1-1, with D maybe TRBD1 (6 bases). Trimming took off 0 bases at V and 4 bases at J, with 12 bases between the two ends. Germline-derived CDR1 and CDR2 are MNHEY and SVGAGI. The CDR3 length is 15 residues. The CDR3 here is CASSYSQQGGTEAFF. In DNA, the CDR3 is TGTGCCAGCAGTTACTCCCAACAGGGCGGCACTGAAGCTTTCTTT.

This clone was counted a few times. The chain is built from TRBV19 and TRBJ1-1, with a possible D match to TRBD1 (6 bases). CDR3 size: 13 residues. The V gene's germline CDR1 is LNHDA and CDR2 SQIVND (reference sequence). Trimming stripped 4 bases from V and 3 bases from J, with 9 bases between. DNA of the CDR3: TGTGCCAGTAGTAACAGGGAGGACACTGAAGCTTTCTTT. The encoded protein is CASSNREDTEAFF.

J is TRBJ2-1 and V is TRBV29-1; 11 bases fit TRBD2. The CDR3 contains 13 residues. Per germline, CDR1 SQVTM and CDR2 ANQGSEA. Unmatched junction bases numbered 5, after V lost 6 bases and J lost 7 bases. The CDR3 region is CSVIAGGRNEQFF. In DNA form, the CDR3 reads TGCAGCGTAATAGCGGGAGGGAGGAATGAGCAGTTCTTC.

This sequence joins TRBV7-3 and TRBJ2-1; TRBD1 might be the D (5 bases). With 4 bases removed from V and 7 bases from J, the gap between germline ends came to 11 bases. CDR1 and CDR2 from the germline V gene are SGHTA and FQGTGA. The CDR3 spans 13 residues. The CDR3 spells CASSSPQENEQFF. Written as DNA, the CDR3 is TGTGCCAGCAGCTCCCCACAGGAGAATGAGCAGTTCTTC.

V usage is TRBV27 and J usage is TRBJ2-1; D ambiguous. The CDR3 runs to 16 residues. With 1 base removed from V and 4 bases from J, the gap between germline ends came to 14 bases. The germline gives CDR1 MNHEY, CDR2 SMNVEV (reference sequence). The CDR3 is CASSLLSRDLYNEQFF. In DNA form, the CDR3 reads TGTGCCAGCAGTTTATTGTCCAGAGACCTTTACAATGAGCAGTTCTTC.

For the CDR3, the DNA is TGTGCCAGCAGTTACAAAGGGACAGGGGTCTACGAGCAGTACTTC. This translates into CASSYKGTGVYEQYF. The chain has TRBV6-5 and TRBJ2-7; 10 bases match TRBD1. The junction had 4 bases not matched to a gene; V was cut back by 2 bases and J by 3 bases. There are 15 residues in the CDR3. Germline lookup yields CDR1 MNHEY and CDR2 SVGAGI.

CDR3 region: CASGSVTEAFF. The CDR3 DNA sequence: TGTGCTAGTGGATCGGTAACTGAAGCTTTCTTT. The chain links TRBV12-5 to TRBJ1-1; D call uncertain. The CDR3 spans 11 residues. The germline V gene encodes CDR1 LGHNT and CDR2 FRNRAP. V was cut by 6 bases and J by 5 bases, with 7 bases left in between.

This chain connects TRBV19 to TRBJ2-1; possible D gene TRBD1, 5 bases. V was pared by 1 base and J by 9 bases, with 10 bases between. CDR3 size: 13 residues. The germline V gene has CDR1 LNHDA and CDR2 SQIVND (reference sequence). The CDR3 coding sequence is TGTGCCAGTAGTATAGTTCAGGGCGGTGAGCAGTTCTTC. It translates to CASSIVQGGEQFF.